Given below is one T cell receptor (beta chain) in context. This clonotype was seen many times. Its cognate antigen has yet to be identified. Base qualities are missing; no much larger clone stands one base away. cDNA synthesis used template-switch 5'RACE with a primer carrying a 10-nucleotide random unique molecular identifier tagging each TCR transcript. Each sequencing run produced over 200 million TCR-beta sequences covering 15-18 subjects. Total RNA was extracted with the RNeasy kit. The KAPA Real-time Library Amplification kit was used to amplify TCR-beta VDJ regions with primers for the TCR constant region and the 5'RACE anchor. Sample indexes and Illumina adaptors were added in a first PCR, after which library yield was increased in a second PCR. The roughly 650 bp TCR product was size-selected on a 2% E-gel SizeSelection system after Ampure bead purification. Before pooling, library quality was assessed on a Bioanalyzer, concentration was determined with Qubit, and library quantification was performed with the Kapa Library Quantification kit. An Illumina HiSeq 2500 was used to sequence the libraries paired-end at 2 x 150 bp. To increase sequence diversity, about 25-31% phiX was spiked into each library pool. In the original analysis: The quality-filtered reads were processed with the UMI-based MiGEC pipeline, whose error correction step removed more than 75% of the raw TCR sequences. VDJ genes were aligned to IMGT germline references, and clonotypes were defined by unique CDR3 amino acid sequence plus V-J genes. Clonal expansion, Shannon diversity and CDR3 relatedness were evaluated with VDJtools (CalcPairwiseDistances, ClusterSamples), while phylogenetic trees were built in CLCbio workbench. A clone was classed as expanded if it had 8 or more unique UMIs, a cutoff based on coefficient-of-variation modelling across technical triplicates. Using fastp trimming at Q25 and MiXCR clonotype assembly, TCRdb reanalyzed the public sequencing data and kept in-frame beta chains. Rows are unified per CDR3 protein, each entry keeping the most common DNA and genes. TCRdb, not the authors, supplied the V and J calls. The sample table records roughly 56,000 distinct CDR3 sequences; approximately 10% of these occur just once. Together, the top ten hold 1.5% to 2% of the sample.

Healthy controls were blood bank volunteers in Maryland, USA. For the unsorted PBMC libraries, 2 million PBMCs were stored in RNAlater at -80 degrees C until RNA extraction and were used to generate the libraries. PBMCs were separated from peripheral blood using Ficoll-Hypaque density gradient centrifugation and then cryopreserved in liquid nitrogen. From the germline V gene, CDR1 is SGHVS and CDR2 is FQNEAQ. The CDR3 goes from the cysteine to the phenylalanine over 13 residues. Just the 39-base CDR3 DNA is kept, in frame starting at base 1. V is shortened by 1 base, J by 5 bases, and the region joining them spans 8 bases. These data are taken from a study of neurological immune-mediated disorders (dated by TCRdb to between 2017 and 2020). Study-wide context: The study compared peripheral blood TCR-beta repertoires of HTLV-I-associated myelopathy (HAM/TSP) patients, multiple sclerosis patients and healthy controls using UMI-based sequencing. The approximately 100 TCR-beta libraries included longitudinal samples, technical triplicates and paired sorted CD4+ and CD8+ T-cell subsets alongside PBMC samples. Of the 70 or so subjects in the cohort, some 15 were HAM/TSP patients, roughly 35 were multiple sclerosis patients, and some 20 were healthy controls.

The investigation overall reported the following: TCR clonal expansion was highest in HAM/TSP patients and lowest in MS patients, with MS patients falling below even healthy controls. No identical CDR3 amino acid sequences were found to be shared among expanded clones across subjects, suggesting that TCR-beta repertoires were private in all groups.

The sample was PBMCs. This receptor chain uses TRBV7-8 and TRBJ2-5; the best D guess is TRBD2, with 6 bases matching. The sequence came from a man in his 60s in good health. CDR3 protein: CASSLEEGETQYF. The nucleotide sequence is TGTGCCAGCAGCTTAGAGGAGGGGGAGACCCAGTACTTC.